A single TCR beta chain is shown here with its context. Authors' analysis steps: Amplification from reference gene primers served as the basis for estimated nucleated cell counts. The protocol was immunoSEQ multiplex PCR, while the TCRdb copy is restricted to in-frame clones and leaves out a portion. V and J calls and clone size come straight from that table; D and trimming were deduced from the DNA. The table lists roughly 80,000 clones, around 83% of them singletons. CDR1 is SGHRS, CDR2 YFSETQ, per germline. The CDR3 sequence is 14 residues long. The V end lost 2 bases, the J end lost 5 bases, and 13 bases lay between the germline ends. These data are taken from a study of blood T cell repertoires in COVID-19.

This sequence joins TRBV5-1 and TRBJ1-1, with a tentative D call TRBD1 (6 bases). This TCR was recovered from a human donor in a cohort sampled during active COVID-19. The sequenced sample consisted of peripheral blood. CDR3 DNA: TGCGCCAGCAGCTTCGGCGGGCAGGGGACTGAAGCTTTCTTT. Its protein product is CASSFGGQGTEAFF.